One and the same sample provided the 3 T cell receptor beta chains below, sequenced in a study of T cell repertoires in cytomegalovirus infection. The antigens of these receptors remain unknown. One entry per CDR3 protein, called by TCRdb with MiXCR from the reads. The repertoire holds 750,000 to 950,000 distinct CDR3 sequences, with approximately 32% as singletons. The sequenced sample was cultured CD8+ T cells from PBMCs, obtained from culture after CMV antigen stimulation. Receptor source: a human donor in good health (CMV status not recorded). Some clones in this sample may be carry-over from other donors' samples.

The table lists this clonotype with a few counts. The chain recombines TRBV4-1 with TRBJ1-2, with 7 bases identical to TRBD1. Germline lookup yields CDR1 MGHRA and CDR2 YSYEKL. V shed 0 bases and J 3 bases; nucleotides not matched to a gene: 10. The CDR3 runs to 17 residues. In DNA form, the CDR3 reads TGCGCCAGCAGCCAAGAAGTCGGACAGGTCGGCTACTATGGCTACACCTTC. Translating it yields CASSQEVGQVGYYGYTF.

The V call is TRBV6-6, the J call TRBJ1-4; no clear D gene. Germline V gene lookup returns CDR1 MNHNY and CDR2 SVGAGI (reference sequence). V lost 0 bases to trimming and J lost 7 bases, with 15 bases between them. The CDR3 has 16 residues. Here the CDR3 reads CASSYSVTLTGEKLFF. The CDR3 DNA is TGTGCCAGCAGTTACTCTGTCACTCTGACCGGTGAAAAACTGTTTTTT.

The CDR3: CASSAGGQGAGANVLTF. CDR3 bases: TGCGCCAGCAGCGCCGGGGGACAGGGGGCTGGGGCCAACGTCCTGACTTTC. The chain recombines TRBV5-1 with TRBJ2-6; the match to TRBD1 covers 11 bases. Germline CDR1 reads SGHRS; CDR2 reads YFSETQ. V shed 4 bases and J 2 bases; nucleotides not matched to a gene: 5. CDR3 size: 17 residues.